These 5 T cell receptor beta chains came from one sample sequenced in a study of shared clonotypes between healthy human individuals. Some clones are missing from TCRdb's copy, which holds only in-frame ones; the method was immunoSEQ multiplex PCR. Here the sample spans hundreds of thousands of clones, under 80% being singletons. Sequencing input: memory CD4+ T cells sorted from blood. Described subset: CD45RA-negative fraction. The receptors derive from a man aged 30 to 45 in good health.

The rearrangement uses TRBV5-4 and TRBJ2-7; TRBD1 matches 8 bases. The germline V gene encodes CDR1 SGHNT and CDR2 YYREEE (reference sequence). J gave up 0 bases and V 4 bases, and 6 bases lay outside the gene matches. The CDR3 consists of 15 residues. CDR3 residues: CASSGRTGNSYEQYF. The CDR3 DNA reads TGTGCCAGCAGCGGGCGGACAGGGAACTCCTACGAGCAGTACTTC.

The rearrangement uses TRBV28 and TRBJ2-4, with D possibly TRBD1 on 6 matching bases. The V end was cut by 5 bases, the J end by 1 base, with 15 bases between. Germline lookup yields CDR1 MDHEN and CDR2 SYDVKM. CDR3 length: 16 residues. CDR3 in amino acids: CASSRSRQGAKNIQYF. CDR3 DNA sequence: TGTGCCAGCAGTCGGTCTAGGCAGGGGGCCAAAAACATTCAGTACTTC.

The chain joins TRBV18 to TRBJ2-7; the D is unclear. The germline gives CDR1 KGHSH, CDR2 LQKENI. Trimming took off 0 bases at V and 3 bases at J, with 12 bases between the two ends. The CDR3 sequence is 15 residues long. This CDR3 is CASSPPSGKGYEQYF. The CDR3 DNA sequence: TGTGCCAGCTCACCACCTTCTGGGAAGGGCTACGAGCAGTACTTC.

The chain is built from TRBV6-9 and TRBJ2-1; 10 bases agree with TRBD2. J was trimmed by 4 bases and V by 7 bases; bases with no gene match: 19. The CDR3 has 19 residues. The germline gives CDR1 MNHGY, CDR2 SVAAGI. The CDR3 nucleotides are TGTGCCAGCACCAAGGGTGGGCTAGCGGGAGTTGGGCCTTACAATGAGCAGTTCTTC. Translation: CASTKGGLAGVGPYNEQFF.

The genes are TRBV7-9 and TRBJ2-7; the D gene is possibly TRBD1 (6 bases). Germline V gene data show CDR1 as SEHNR and CDR2 as FQNEAQ (reference sequence). The V gene lost 1 base and the J gene lost 12 bases, with 19 bases spanning the gap. The CDR3 runs to 14 residues. The CDR3 loop reads CASSLEGEHRPRYF. CDR3 DNA sequence: TGTGCCAGCAGCTTAGAGGGGGAACACCGCCCCCGGTACTTC.